This is a list of T cell receptor beta chains from one sample in a study of beta chain features in type 1 diabetes. The assay was immunoSEQ multiplex PCR, and TCRdb's table has in-frame clones only and misses some. The data show 130,000 or so clones, around 16% seen once. Specimen: central memory CD4+ T cells from blood. These TCRs come from a man aged 18 to 30 with type 1 diabetes. Each CDR3 is given with its conserved first and last residue. A D gene is named only where the DNA matches it firmly. Clone size is given for some rows only: seen once, a few or many times, or a class if the clone is expanded.

V	D	size	J	CDR3	DNA
TRBV18	-	few	TRBJ1-1	CASSPPVGMNTEAFF	TGTGCCAGCTCACCACCGGTGGGCATGAACACTGAAGCTTTCTTT
TRBV6-5	-	-	TRBJ1-6	CASSPQTNSPLHF	TGTGCCAGCAGTCCCCAGACTAATTCACCCCTCCACTTT
TRBV7-9	TRBD1	-	TRBJ1-2	CASSPRQGASYGYTF	TGTGCCAGCAGCCCCAGACAGGGGGCCTCCTATGGCTACACCTTC
TRBV30	TRBD2	-	TRBJ2-7	CAWSSPAGVVEQYF	TGTGCCTGGAGTTCCCCAGCGGGAGTGGTCGAGCAGTACTTC
TRBV7-2	-	few	TRBJ1-2	CASSLGPIQGLGGYTF	TGTGCCAGCAGCTTAGGGCCAATACAGGGTTTGGGTGGCTACACCTTC
TRBV5-6	-	-	TRBJ2-1	CASSFGLRGEQFF	TGTGCCAGCAGCTTCGGACTCCGGGGTGAGCAGTTCTTC
TRBV5-4	-	-	TRBJ1-2	CASSLPLQSTDYGYTF	TGTGCCAGCAGCTTGCCCCTGCAGTCTACAGACTATGGCTACACCTTC
TRBV2	-	-	TRBJ1-2	CASIEVVGYGYTF	TGTGCCAGCATAGAGGTAGTTGGCTATGGCTACACCTTC
TRBV7-3	TRBD1	few	TRBJ1-4	CASSLTGTGRNEKLFF	TGTGCCAGCAGCTTAACGGGGACAGGGCGCAATGAAAAACTGTTTTTT
TRBV11-2	-	-	TRBJ2-1	CASSLFNEQFF	TGTGCCAGCAGCTTATTTAATGAGCAGTTCTTC
TRBV6-5	-	few	TRBJ2-7	CASSYPPEEQYF	TGTGCCAGCAGTTACCCCCCGGAGGAGCAGTACTTC
TRBV6-5	TRBD1	few	TRBJ1-4	CASSGTGVGNEKLFF	TGTGCCAGCAGCGGGACAGGGGTCGGTAATGAAAAACTGTTTTTT
TRBV4-3	TRBD1	-	TRBJ2-3	CASRDRGQDTQYF	TGCGCCAGCAGGGACAGGGGGCAAGATACGCAGTATTTT
TRBV9	TRBD1	few	TRBJ1-2	CASSANGQGAYGYTF	TGTGCCAGCAGCGCTAACGGACAGGGCGCTTATGGCTACACCTTC
TRBV19	TRBD2	few	TRBJ2-1	CASSVLAGNSNEQFF	TGTGCCAGTAGTGTACTAGCGGGAAATAGCAATGAGCAGTTCTTC
TRBV5-1	-	few	TRBJ2-5	CASSLASTGILETQYF	TGCGCCAGCAGCTTGGCTTCTACAGGGATTCTGGAGACCCAGTACTTC